This T cell receptor (beta chain) was recovered during a study of metastatic and nonmetastatic thyroid tumors. This clone was found many times. TCRdb re-called clones from the PCR reads using MiXCR. The table lists tens of thousands of clones, roughly 13% of them singletons. Trimming shortened V by 5 bases and J by 4 bases, and 11 bases separated the two germline ends. The CDR3 extends over 14 amino acids. Germline CDR1 and CDR2: SGHTA and FQGNSA. Before thyroid surgery, none of the patients had received any treatment. The sequence came from a female donor with papillary thyroid cancer or a benign thyroid nodule (not recorded which). Some clones in this sample may be carry-over from other donors' samples. The rearrangement joins TRBV7-2 to TRBJ2-2; the D is unclear. Sample: blood. CDR3: CASSMRLTTGELFF. Written as DNA, the CDR3 is TGTGCCAGCAGCATGAGACTGACCACCGGGGAGCTGTTTTTT.